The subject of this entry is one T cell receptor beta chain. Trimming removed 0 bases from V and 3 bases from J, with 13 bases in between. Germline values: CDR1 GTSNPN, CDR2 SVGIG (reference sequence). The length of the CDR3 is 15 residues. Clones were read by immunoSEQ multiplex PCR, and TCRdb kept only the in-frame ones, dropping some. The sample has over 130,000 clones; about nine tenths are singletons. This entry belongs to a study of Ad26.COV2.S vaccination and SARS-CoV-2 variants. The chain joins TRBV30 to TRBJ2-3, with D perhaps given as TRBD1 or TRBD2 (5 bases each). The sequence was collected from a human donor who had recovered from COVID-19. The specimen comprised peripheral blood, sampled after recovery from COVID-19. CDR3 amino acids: CAWSVPPEGTDTQYF. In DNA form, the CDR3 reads TGTGCCTGGAGTGTACCTCCCGAGGGGACAGATACGCAGTATTTT.